What follows are 22 T cell receptor beta chains derived from one specimen sequenced in a study of metastatic and nonmetastatic thyroid tumors. TCRdb re-analyzed the PCR reads using MiXCR. The profile shows approximately 37,000 clones, 16% of them singletons. All patients were untreated before thyroid surgery. The sample was blood. The receptors shown here come from a female donor with papillary thyroid cancer or a benign thyroid nodule (not recorded which). Some clones in this sample may be carry-over from other donors' samples.

At least ten counts were recorded for this clone. At the DNA level, this CDR3 is encoded by other sequences in the same sample as well. V usage is TRBV6-1 and J usage is TRBJ1-5; perhaps TRBD1 as D (6 bases). Per the germline V gene, CDR1 is MNHNS and CDR2 is SASEGT. The CDR3 loop spans 14 amino acids. V lost 5 bases to trimming and J lost 1 base, with 9 bases between them. DNA of the CDR3: TGTGCCAGCAGTTTTAGGGGGAGCAATCAGCCCCAGCATTTT. Encoded protein: CASSFRGSNQPQHF.

This chain uses TRBV20-1 with TRBJ2-7; 7 positions agree with TRBD2. CDR3 length: 14 amino acids. CDR1 is DFQATT and CDR2 is SNEGSKA in the germline V gene (reference sequence). V lost 0 bases and J lost 6; bases outside the gene matches: 8. The CDR3 region is CSARDPAGFREQYF. CDR3 DNA sequence: TGCAGTGCTAGAGACCCAGCGGGATTTCGCGAGCAGTACTTC.

This clone was counted many times. This chain uses TRBV3-1 with TRBJ1-2; 8 bases map to TRBD1. V trimming: 4 bases; J trimming: 5 bases; junction bases outside the gene matches: 9. The CDR3 length is 15 residues. Looked up from germline, CDR1 is LGHDT and CDR2 is YNNKEL (reference sequence). The CDR3 DNA is TGTGCCAGCAGCCGACAGACAGGGGCCCCTTATGGCTACACCTTC. Translation: CASSRQTGAPYGYTF.

This clone showed up many times. J is TRBJ1-4 and V is TRBV5-4; 7 bases map to TRBD1. This CDR3 comprises 15 residues. CDR1 and CDR2 from the germline V gene are SGHNT and YYREEE (reference sequence). J gave up 6 bases and V 4 bases, and 9 bases lay outside the gene matches. The CDR3: CASSLRGGGDEKLFF. The DNA for the CDR3 is TGTGCCAGCAGCCTAAGAGGAGGGGGCGATGAAAAACTGTTTTTT.

This clone was observed many times. This chain links TRBV11-2 with TRBJ2-5; D gene unclear. V dropped 0 bases and J dropped 4 bases, with 6 bases sitting between them. CDR3 length: 13 amino acids. Germline V gene sequence: CDR1 SGHAT, CDR2 FQNNGV. The CDR3 sequence: CASSLDPGETQYF. CDR3 sequence (DNA): TGTGCCAGCAGCTTAGACCCGGGAGAGACCCAGTACTTC. Supplemented by reference TRBV11-2 and TRBJ2-5, the full variable domain reads EAGVAQSPRYKIIEKRQSVAFWCNPISGHATLYWYQQILGQGPKLLIQFQNNGVVDDSQLPKDRFSAERLKGVDSTLKIQPAKLEDSAVYLCASSLDPGETQYFGPGTRLLVL.

This clone was seen repeatedly, ten times or more. The chain couples TRBV6-1 to TRBJ2-5; 9 bases line up with TRBD2. The CDR3 covers 16 residues. CDR1 is MNHNS and CDR2 is SASEGT in the germline V gene. Trimming cost V 7 bases and J 5 bases; bases outside gene matches: 14. The CDR3 DNA follows: TGTGCCAGCAACACTAGACAGCGGGGGGCGGGGGAGACCCAGTACTTC. Amino acid sequence: CASNTRQRGAGETQYF.

Note on this clone: The CDR3 carries no conserved terminal phenylalanine or tryptophan, so it likely arises from a read error. The rearrangement links TRBV28 to TRBJ1-2, with 11 bases that match TRBD1. V shed 2 bases, J shed 2 bases, and the junction held 7 bases outside the gene matches. The CDR3 is made up of 17 amino acids. Germline CDR1 and CDR2: MDHEN and SYDVKM. CDR3 nucleotide sequence: TGTGCCAGCAGTTTAGGTGGGACAGGGGGAATAAACTATGGCTACACCTTA. It translates to CASSLGGTGGINYGYTL.

This clone was detected ten times or more. A read error may account for a junction end that differs from germline. V gene TRBV2 combines with J gene TRBJ2-7; D is ambiguous. Per the germline V gene, CDR1 is SNHLY and CDR2 is FYNNEI. The CDR3 covers 13 residues. CDR3 protein: CASVILGSSEQYF. CDR3 in DNA: TGTGCCTCAGTGATTTTGGGGTCCTCCGAGCAGTACTTC.

About this clone: A junction boundary mismatches the germline segment, possibly from a read error. V and J are TRBV6-5 and TRBJ1-2, with a weak D call TRBD1 (5 bases). CDR3 length: 15 residues. CDR1 and CDR2 (germline): MNHEY, SVGAGI. The CDR3 coding sequence is TGTGCTAGCAATTACTCGAGGGACTGCCCTTATGGCTACACCTTC. Amino acids: CASNYSRDCPYGYTF.

This clone has at least ten counts. The germline gene is not matched at one end of the junction; a read error may be the cause. The V call is TRBV10-2, the J call TRBJ2-7, with D tentatively TRBD1 or TRBD2 (6 bases each). The CDR3 extends over 12 amino acids. In germline, CDR1 is WSHSY, CDR2 SAAADI. The CDR3 nucleotides are TGCGCCAGCTCGGGGGCTCATAGGGAGCAGTGCTTC. Translation gives CASSGAHREQCF.

This clone was seen at least ten times. The rearrangement links TRBV4-1 to TRBJ2-1; D is unclear. In germline, CDR1 is MGHRA, CDR2 YSYEKL. Trimming shortened V by 0 bases and J by 6 bases, and 0 bases separated the two germline ends. The CDR3 runs to 11 residues. The CDR3: CASSQDNEQFF. Written as DNA, the CDR3 is TGCGCCAGCAGCCAAGACAATGAGCAGTTCTTC.

The rearrangement uses TRBV19 and TRBJ1-1; perhaps TRBD1 as D (5 bases). CDR1 and CDR2 (germline): LNHDA, SQIVND (reference sequence). The CDR3 length is 17 residues. V was clipped by 4 bases and J by 5 bases, with 23 bases between them. CDR3 amino acids: CASSRFAGCFDETEAFF. CDR3 bases: TGTGCCAGTAGTAGGTTTGCAGGGTGTTTCGATGAAACTGAAGCTTTCTTT.

At least ten counts were recorded for this clone. This rearrangement joins TRBV13 to TRBJ1-3; weak D call: TRBD1 (6 bases). Germline-derived CDR1 and CDR2 are PRHDT and FYEKMQ (reference sequence). This CDR3 is built from 16 residues. Trimming left V 2 bases short and J 0 bases short, with 11 bases between. CDR3 in DNA: TGTGCCAGCAGCTTATTACTGACAGGCTCTGGAAACACCATATATTTT. Translation: CASSLLLTGSGNTIYF.

The chain couples TRBV30 to TRBJ1-2; 7 bases align to TRBD1. Germline V gene data show CDR1 as GTSNPN and CDR2 as SVGIG (reference sequence). V shed 7 bases and J 1 base; nucleotides not matched to a gene: 3. This CDR3 has 12 residues. As DNA, the CDR3 is TGTGCCTTACAGGGGCTTAACTATGGCTACACCTTC. Its translation: CALQGLNYGYTF.

This clone has ten or more counts. The chain employs TRBV4-1 and TRBJ2-1; a weak D match, TRBD2 (6 bases). The CDR3 is 13 amino acids. The V end was cut by 4 bases, the J end by 5 bases, with 9 bases between. The germline gives CDR1 MGHRA, CDR2 YSYEKL. CDR3 loop: CASSREVHNEQFF. As DNA, the CDR3 is TGCGCCAGCAGCCGGGAGGTTCACAATGAGCAGTTCTTC.

This clone has ten or more counts. The chain has TRBV4-1 and TRBJ2-4; no reliable D call. V was clipped by 3 bases and J by 5 bases, with 11 bases between them. The CDR3 contains 14 residues. Germline CDR1 and CDR2: MGHRA and YSYEKL. CDR3 amino acids: CASSQGIGQNIQYF. The CDR3 coding sequence is TGCGCCAGCAGCCAGGGTATAGGACAAAACATTCAGTACTTC.

The chain couples TRBV6-5 to TRBJ2-7, with a weak D call TRBD1 (5 bases). V lost 0 bases to trimming and J lost 3 bases, with 9 bases between them. The CDR3 contains 14 residues. The germline gives CDR1 MNHEY, CDR2 SVGAGI. The CDR3, as DNA: TGTGCCAGCAGTTACTCGGACAAGCACTACGAGCAGTACTTC. Its protein is CASSYSDKHYEQYF.

This clone has just a few counts. The V gene is TRBV7-2, the J gene TRBJ1-3; the D is unclear. The ends were cut back, 4 bases at V and 6 bases at J, with 16 bases in the middle. From germline, CDR1 is SGHTA and CDR2 FQGNSA. The CDR3 contains 15 residues. The DNA of the CDR3 is TGTGCCAGCAGCTCCGGGGTTGTAGCCGCAAACACCATATATTTT. It yields the protein CASSSGVVAANTIYF.

This clone was seen many times. V usage is TRBV6-1 and J usage is TRBJ2-7, with D perhaps being TRBD1 or TRBD2 (6 bases each). The V gene lost 6 bases and the J gene lost 4 bases, with 16 bases spanning the gap. Germline CDR1 and CDR2: MNHNS and SASEGT. The CDR3 is made up of 14 amino acids. Here the CDR3 DNA reads TGTGCCAGCAGCCCCTTAGGGGGGAAATACGAGCAGTACTTC. Translated, it gives CASSPLGGKYEQYF.

Note on this clone: Germline is not matched at one junction end, which may reflect a read error. The genes are TRBV7-9 and TRBJ2-7; no firm D call. The CDR3 sequence is 13 residues long. Germline V CDR1 and CDR2: SEHNR, FQNEAQ (reference sequence). CDR3 nucleotide sequence: TGTGCCAGCAGCTTGGATGACCTCTACGACCAGTACTTC. Protein sequence: CASSLDDLYDQYF.

This clone was picked up a small number of times. This sequence may be a read error, since a much larger clone differs from it by one base. The chain combines TRBV19 with TRBJ2-7; 10 bases map to TRBD2. Trimming removed 7 bases from V and 2 bases from J; junction bases left unmatched: 5. Germline CDR1 reads LNHDA; CDR2 reads SQIVND (reference sequence). The CDR3 loop spans 14 amino acids. The CDR3, as DNA: TGTGCCAGTATTATCCTAGCGGGGGCCTACGAGCAGTACGTC. Translation: CASIILAGAYEQYV.

This clone was counted between two and nine times. The chain links TRBV12-3 or TRBV12-4 to TRBJ1-1, with no clear D. The V end lost 6 bases, the J end lost 1 base, and 9 bases lay between the germline ends. The CDR3 is 13 residues long. The CDR3 coding sequence is TGTGCCAGCAGCAGTCACGGGAACACTGAAGCTTTCTTT. Residues: CASSSHGNTEAFF.